The rows below give T cell receptor beta chains drawn from one sample of a study of beta chain features in type 1 diabetes. Profiled with immunoSEQ multiplex PCR; TCRdb holds only in-frame clones, not every one. The data contain 250,000 to 300,000 clones, around 24% of them singletons. Input material: naive CD4+ T cells from blood. All receptors derive from a woman aged 30 to 39 with type 1 diabetes. Both conserved end residues are part of each CDR3. The D gene is left open where the match is weak. Not every row has a clone size; where given, it reads once, few, many or a size class.

d_gene | abundance | j_gene | v_gene | CDR3nt | CDR3aa
- | - | TRBJ2-5 | TRBV7-2 | TGTGCCAGCAGCCCCGGGACTGCTTGGAAGGAGACCCAGTACTTC | CASSPGTAWKETQYF
- | - | TRBJ2-6 | TRBV2 | TGTGCCAGCAGTGTTCGGGGCTCTGGGGCCAACGTCCTGACTTTC | CASSVRGSGANVLTF
TRBD1 | - | TRBJ1-1 | TRBV5-4 | TGTGCCAGCAGCTCGACCGGGACAGGGAGACTTAACACTGAAGCTTTCTTT | CASSSTGTGRLNTEAFF
- | - | TRBJ1-2 | TRBV10-3 | TGTGCCATCGTCCAGGGCGGTGACTATGGCTACACCTTC | CAIVQGGDYGYTF
TRBD2 | - | TRBJ2-1 | TRBV9 | TGTGCCAGCAGCCTTAGCGGGGCTACATACAATGAGCAGTTCTTC | CASSLSGATYNEQFF
- | - | TRBJ2-7 | TRBV4-1 | TGCGCCAGCAGCCAAGCACTAGTTCGCTACTACGAGCAGTACTTC | CASSQALVRYYEQYF
TRBD2 | - | TRBJ2-3 | TRBV7-9 | TGTGCCAGCAGCAGCCTAGCGGGTAGCACAGATACGCAGTATTTT | CASSSLAGSTDTQYF
- | few | TRBJ1-1 | TRBV5-1 | TGCGCCAGCAGCCCGAGGCGGCAGTCCACTGAAGCTTTCTTT | CASSPRRQSTEAFF
- | - | TRBJ2-1 | TRBV18 | TGTGCCAGCTCACCTCAGGACAGCTCCTACAATGAGCAGTTCTTC | CASSPQDSSYNEQFF
- | - | TRBJ1-2 | TRBV29-1 | TGCAGCGTGGACGACGACAGAAACAACTATGGCTACACCTTC | CSVDDDRNNYGYTF
TRBD2 | - | TRBJ2-1 | TRBV7-9 | TGTGCCAGCAGCCCACTAGCGGGAGACTTGTTCTTC | CASSPLAGDLFF
- | - | TRBJ2-7 | TRBV5-4 | TGTGCCAGCAGCGGCGGGGCCGACTGGTCCTACGAGCAGTACTTC | CASSGGADWSYEQYF
TRBD1 | - | TRBJ1-2 | TRBV30 | TGTGCCTGGTACTGGACAGGGCTCTATGGCTACACCTTC | CAWYWTGLYGYTF
- | few | TRBJ1-5 | TRBV30 | TGTGCCTGGAGCCGGGATAGCAATCAGCCCCAGCATTTT | CAWSRDSNQPQHF
- | few | TRBJ1-4 | TRBV4-1 | TGCGCCAGCAGGCGGACAAACGCTCGAACTAATGAAAAACTGTTTTTT | CASRRTNARTNEKLFF
- | - | TRBJ2-3 | TRBV9 | TGTGCCAGCAGCGTACAGGGATTGTCAGATACGCAGTATTTT | CASSVQGLSDTQYF
- | - | TRBJ1-1 | TRBV29-1 | TGCAGCGCAGCGGGACACTTGAACACTGAAGCTTTCTTT | CSAAGHLNTEAFF
- | few | TRBJ2-4 | TRBV5-1 | TGCGCCAGCCGGGTAACGAATCTAGCCAAAAACATTCAGTACTTC | CASRVTNLAKNIQYF
TRBD1 | few | TRBJ1-5 | TRBV30 | TGTGCCTGGGACAGGGGTGATCAGCCCCAGCATTTT | CAWDRGDQPQHF
TRBD2 | once | TRBJ2-3 | TRBV7-2 | TGTGCCAGCTCCACAGCGGGCGGGGGGACAGATACGCAGTATTTT | CASSTAGGGTDTQYF
TRBD2 | few | TRBJ2-1 | TRBV5-1 | TGCGCCAGTGGGCTAGCGGATGGCTCCTACAATGAGCAGTTCTTC | CASGLADGSYNEQFF
- | few | TRBJ2-5 | TRBV5-4 | TGTGCCAGCAGCTCGCCCCGGGGGGCACAGACCCAGTACTTC | CASSSPRGAQTQYF
TRBD1 | - | TRBJ2-1 | TRBV7-3 | TGTGCCAGCAGAGGACAGGGGAATGTGTACAATGAGCAGTTCTTC | CASRGQGNVYNEQFF
TRBD2 | - | TRBJ2-3 | TRBV2 | TGTGCCAGCAGTGTGACTAGCCCAGATACGCAGTATTTT | CASSVTSPDTQYF
- | - | TRBJ2-4 | TRBV5-4 | TGTGCCAGCAGCTTGTGGGGACAAAATCAGTACTTC | CASSLWGQNQYF
- | few | TRBJ2-5 | TRBV10-3 | TGTGCCATCGCCGACAGGTTACAAGAGACCCAGTACTTC | CAIADRLQETQYF
TRBD2 | few | TRBJ2-1 | TRBV11-2 | TGTGCCAGCAGACGTAGTCTGCTAGCGGGAGGTTCCTACAATGAGCAGTTCTTC | CASRRSLLAGGSYNEQFF
- | few | TRBJ2-2 | TRBV7-3 | TGTGCCAGCAGCCAGAACGGGATCACCGGGGAGCTGTTTTTT | CASSQNGITGELFF
TRBD2 | few | TRBJ2-3 | TRBV7-3 | TGTGCCAGCAGCCTCGGACTAGCGGGAGGAGTCACAGATACGCAGTATTTT | CASSLGLAGGVTDTQYF
- | - | TRBJ2-1 | TRBV13 | TGTGCCAGCAGCATCAGGGGCTATGAGCAGTTCTTC | CASSIRGYEQFF
TRBD2 | few | TRBJ2-7 | TRBV25-1 | TGTGCCAGCAGGAACCTTCCTAGCGGGAGGGTTCTTGAGCAGTACTTC | CASRNLPSGRVLEQYF
TRBD2 | - | TRBJ2-7 | TRBV30 | TGTGCCTGGAGTGTACAGGGACTAGCGGGAGTCGAGATGATCCACGAGCAGTACTTC | CAWSVQGLAGVEMIHEQYF
- | few | TRBJ1-5 | TRBV5-8 | TGTGCCAGCAGCTTGCCAAGCAATCAGCCCCAGCATTTT | CASSLPSNQPQHF
TRBD1 | - | TRBJ2-7 | TRBV10-3 | TGTGCCATCAGTGAGTCTGGGAGGACAGGGTTGTACGAGCAGTACTTC | CAISESGRTGLYEQYF
- | - | TRBJ1-5 | TRBV12-5 | TGTGCTAGTGGTTGGCAGGGCAATCAGCCCCAGCATTTT | CASGWQGNQPQHF
TRBD1 | few | TRBJ2-1 | TRBV7-9 | TGTGCCAGCAGCTTAGCCGGCGGGACAGGGGGCGATGAGCAGTTCTTC | CASSLAGGTGGDEQFF
TRBD2 | once | TRBJ2-3 | TRBV29-1 | TGCAGCGGGACTAGCGGGAAGACAGATACGCAGTATTTT | CSGTSGKTDTQYF
- | - | TRBJ2-3 | TRBV6-6 | TGTGCCAGCAGTTCCCCTAGCACAGATACGCAGTATTTT | CASSSPSTDTQYF
TRBD2 | few | TRBJ2-7 | TRBV7-2 | TGTGCCAGCAGCTATAGCGGGGGCCGGCTAGCGGGAGAGGCCTACGAGCAGTACTTC | CASSYSGGRLAGEAYEQYF
TRBD2 | - | TRBJ2-7 | TRBV19 | TGTGCCAGTAGGTTGGGAGCGGGGGCCGCCTACGAGCAGTACTTC | CASRLGAGAAYEQYF
- | - | TRBJ2-5 | TRBV30 | TGTGCCTGGAATGCCGGGAGCGGGGAGACCCAGTACTTC | CAWNAGSGETQYF
- | - | TRBJ1-1 | TRBV7-9 | TGTGCCAGCAGCTTACGGGGGTTGAACACTGAAGCTTTCTTT | CASSLRGLNTEAFF
- | - | TRBJ2-3 | TRBV23-1 | TGCGCCAGCAATCCCCCACTAACGAGCACAGATACGCAGTATTTT | CASNPPLTSTDTQYF
- | - | TRBJ1-5 | TRBV18 | TGTGCCAGCTCGGCGGGCGCCGGTCAGCCCCAGCATTTT | CASSAGAGQPQHF
TRBD1 | - | TRBJ1-2 | TRBV7-3 | TGTGCCAGCAGCTTCCGACAGGGTGGTGGCTACACCTTC | CASSFRQGGGYTF
TRBD1 | few | TRBJ2-7 | TRBV29-1 | TGCAGCGTATCCCGACAGGGTACCCCGCGTGAGCAGTACTTC | CSVSRQGTPREQYF
TRBD2 | - | TRBJ2-1 | TRBV29-1 | TGCAGCGTTGTGTCGGGACTAGCGGGACCAATCTCCTACAATGAGCAGTTCTTC | CSVVSGLAGPISYNEQFF
- | few | TRBJ1-2 | TRBV19 | TGTGCCAGTAGGGTCCAGGGCGAACTTTATGGCTACACCTTC | CASRVQGELYGYTF
- | - | TRBJ1-2 | TRBV30 | TGTGCCCGCCTTCACAACGACAGGAATCTTGGCTACACCTTC | CARLHNDRNLGYTF
- | - | TRBJ1-2 | TRBV6-1 | TGTGCCAGCAGTGAAGGTTTAGGGGCAGCTGTCAGCTATGGCTACACCTTC | CASSEGLGAAVSYGYTF
- | - | TRBJ2-5 | TRBV4-2 | TGTGCCAGCAGCCCCGAGCGGCAAGAGACCCAGTACTTC | CASSPERQETQYF